Below, 28 T cell receptor beta chains from the same sample are listed, as sequenced in a study of a mutant IDH1 vaccine in newly diagnosed glioma. Time point: baseline, week 1 (first vaccination visit). Treatment noted: pre-vaccination baseline after standard-of-care therapy. Here immunoSEQ multiplex PCR was the method, and the copy in TCRdb shows in-frame clones only, minus some. The repertoire holds 80,000 to 100,000 clones, with around 80% as singletons. The material sequenced was PBMCs, taken from a glioma patient treated with radiotherapy, temozolomide or both. The receptor source for this set is a man between 35 and 55 years old with glioma.

This clone was seen repeatedly, ten times or more. This chain uses TRBV7-9 with TRBJ1-4; D unresolved. CDR1 and CDR2 from the germline V gene are SEHNR and FQNEAQ (reference sequence). CDR3 length: 11 amino acids. V was shortened by 7 bases and J by 7 bases, with 7 bases between the two germline ends. The CDR3 is CASTSGEKLFF. CDR3 nucleotide sequence: TGTGCCAGCACCTCAGGTGAAAAACTGTTTTTT.

The rearrangement uses TRBV9 and TRBJ2-2, with D possibly TRBD1 on 5 matching bases. The CDR3 is made up of 15 amino acids. Germline V gene lookup returns CDR1 SGDLS and CDR2 YYNGEE. Trimming stripped 0 bases from V and 3 bases from J, with 9 bases between. The CDR3 here is CASSVGGRDTGELFF. CDR3 in DNA: TGTGCCAGCAGCGTAGGCGGCAGGGACACCGGGGAGCTGTTTTTT.

The DNA for the CDR3 is TGTGCCAGCAGCTTAGTTCTAGCGGGAGGGGGGGAGACCCAGTACTTC. It yields the protein CASSLVLAGGGETQYF. The rearrangement uses TRBV7-2 and TRBJ2-5, with 12 bases that match TRBD2. The CDR3 runs 16 residues. Germline loops: CDR1 SGHTA, CDR2 FQGNSA. V was clipped by 1 base and J by 5 bases; unmatched bases: 5.

The gene calls are TRBV7-8 and TRBJ2-7, with 8 bases lining up with TRBD1. V lost 4 bases and J lost 2; bases outside the gene matches: 7. The CDR3 spans 15 residues. Germline values: CDR1 SGHVS, CDR2 FQNEAQ. The CDR3 DNA sequence: TGTGCCAGCAGCTCCCGACAGGGGAACCCCTACGAGCAGTACTTC. It codes for CASSSRQGNPYEQYF. Full variable domain (remainder filled in from reference TRBV7-8 and TRBJ2-7): GAGVSQSPRYKVAKRGQDVALRCDPISGHVSLFWYQQALGQGPEFLTYFQNEAQLDKSGLPSDRFFAERPEGSVSTLKIQRTQQEDSAVYLCASSSRQGNPYEQYFGPGTRLTVT.

The chain recombines TRBV14 with TRBJ2-2; D is uncertain. CDR1 and CDR2 from the germline V gene are SGHDN and FVKESK. The CDR3 loop spans 17 amino acids. V was pared by 3 bases and J by 2 bases, with 16 bases between. CDR3 sequence (DNA): TGTGCCAGCAGCCAGGTTGGAGTAGTTGGCAACACCGGGGAGCTGTTTTTT. This sequence encodes CASSQVGVVGNTGELFF.

The rearrangement links TRBV7-2 to TRBJ1-2, with 7 nucleotides matching TRBD1. The trim removed 5 bases at V and 4 bases at J, leaving 13 bases unmatched. The CDR3 has 16 residues. Germline-derived CDR1 and CDR2 are SGHTA and FQGNSA. The DNA for the CDR3 is TGTGCCAGCAGCATGTTACGGGACAGAGACCTCTATGGCTACACCTTC. Its translation: CASSMLRDRDLYGYTF.

V and J are TRBV7-6 and TRBJ1-1; D call uncertain. The CDR3 is 14 residues long. Looked up from germline, CDR1 is SGHVS and CDR2 is FNYEAQ. V lost 5 bases and J lost 5, with 15 bases in between. The CDR3 nucleotides read TGTGCCAGCAGCCTCAAACTGTTGGGGACTGAAGCTTTCTTT. It is translated as CASSLKLLGTEAFF.

This clone was picked up one time. The chain links TRBV7-6 to TRBJ2-7; D tentatively fits TRBD1 or TRBD2 (5 bases each). The germline V gene has CDR1 SGHVS and CDR2 FNYEAQ. The CDR3 has 15 amino acids. V was cut by 5 bases and J by 2 bases, with 16 bases left in between. The CDR3 protein is CASSPQRGEPYEQYF. The CDR3 coding sequence is TGTGCCAGCAGCCCCCAGCGAGGGGAGCCCTACGAGCAGTACTTC. Full variable domain (rest looked up from reference TRBV7-6 and TRBJ2-7): GAGVSQSPRYKVTKRGQDVALRCDPISGHVSLYWYRQALGQGPEFLTYFNYEAQQDKSGLPNDRFSAERPEGSISTLTIQRTEQRDSAMYRCASSPQRGEPYEQYFGPGTRLTVT.

The chain uses TRBV29-1 and TRBJ1-1; TRBD1 aligns across 9 bases. This CDR3 is built from 15 residues. The ends lost 6 bases at V and 1 base at J; junction bases unmatched: 9. Germline V lookup: CDR1 SQVTM, CDR2 ANQGSEA. CDR3 coding DNA: TGCAGCGTGGGTGTAACAGGGGGCGGGAACACTGAAGCTTTCTTT. Translated: CSVGVTGGGNTEAFF.

V usage is TRBV7-9 and J usage is TRBJ2-3; no clear D gene. There are 12 residues in the CDR3. Germline V gene lookup returns CDR1 SEHNR and CDR2 FQNEAQ (reference sequence). Between the trimmed V and J ends, which lost 5 bases and 10 bases, there was a span of 13 bases. The CDR3 reads CASSPLIPSQYF. DNA of the CDR3: TGTGCCAGCAGCCCCTTAATCCCTTCGCAGTATTTT.

The chain links TRBV7-9 to TRBJ2-1; D is perhaps TRBD2 (5 bases). Germline CDR1 reads SEHNR; CDR2 reads FQNEAQ (reference sequence). V shed 5 bases and J shed 3 bases, with 8 bases lying between them. CDR3 length equals 13 residues. The CDR3 protein is CASSPTSYNEQFF. Written as DNA, the CDR3 is TGTGCCAGCAGCCCAACTAGCTACAATGAGCAGTTCTTC.

The V gene is TRBV4-2, the J gene TRBJ2-3, with D perhaps TRBD2 (6 bases). Trimming shortened V by 0 bases and J by 5 bases, and 9 bases separated the two germline ends. CDR1 is LGHNA and CDR2 is YNFKEQ in the germline V gene. There are 14 residues in the CDR3. In nucleotides, the CDR3 is TGTGCCAGCAGCCAAGAACTAGCAGGAGATACGCAGTATTTT. Protein product: CASSQELAGDTQYF.

This chain joins TRBV6-6 and TRBJ2-7; no clear D. The germline V gene encodes CDR1 MNHNY and CDR2 SVGAGI (reference sequence). The length of the CDR3 is 11 residues. The germline V and J ends were trimmed by 10 bases and 3 bases, with 10 bases remaining between them. Here the CDR3 reads CATRWGYEQYF. The CDR3 DNA reads as TGTGCCACCAGGTGGGGCTACGAGCAGTACTTC.

The chain combines TRBV12-5 with TRBJ1-1; D is unresolved. The CDR3 is made up of 17 amino acids. V shed 6 bases and J shed 1 base, with 21 bases lying between them. Per germline, CDR1 LGHNT and CDR2 FRNRAP. CDR3 residues: CASGPRAAGGENTEAFF. In nucleotides, the CDR3 is TGTGCTAGTGGACCCCGGGCGGCAGGCGGGGAGAACACTGAAGCTTTCTTT.

The rearrangement joins TRBV7-2 to TRBJ2-7; D gene uncertain. Germline assignment: CDR1 SGHTA and CDR2 FQGNSA. CDR3 size: 13 residues. Trimming cost V 3 bases and J 2 bases, with 8 bases left between them. The CDR3 coding sequence is TGTGCCAGCAGCTTCGCCGGGCCCTACGAGCAGTACTTC. It encodes CASSFAGPYEQYF.

The chain recombines TRBV18 with TRBJ2-3; D unclear. The ends were cut back, 0 bases at V and 1 base at J, with 5 bases in the middle. The CDR3 contains 14 residues. Germline assignment: CDR1 KGHSH and CDR2 LQKENI. In nucleotides, the CDR3 is TGTGCCAGCTCACCACCGATCCGCACAGATACGCAGTATTTT. It specifies CASSPPIRTDTQYF.

This chain uses TRBV30 with TRBJ1-5, with TRBD1 matching 7 bases. CDR3 size: 14 residues. Germline V gene lookup returns CDR1 GTSNPN and CDR2 SVGIG (reference sequence). The V segment lost 4 bases and the J segment 7 bases; nucleotides outside the gene matches: 10. CDR3 nucleotides: TGTGCCTGGAAGCGGCAGGGGGACTTGCAGCCCCAGCATTTT. Its protein product is CAWKRQGDLQPQHF. The full variable domain, with the rest looked up from reference TRBV30 and TRBJ1-5, is SQTIHQWPATLVQPVGSPLSLECTVEGTSNPNLYWYRQAAGRGLQLLFYSVGIGQISSEVPQNLSASRPQDRQFILSSKKLLLSDSGFYLCAWKRQGDLQPQHFGDGTRLSIL.

This chain links TRBV28 with TRBJ2-7; maybe TRBD2 (5 bases). Germline V gene sequence: CDR1 MDHEN, CDR2 SYDVKM. V was cut by 5 bases and J by 3 bases, with 20 bases left in between. The CDR3 sequence is 16 residues long. The DNA of the CDR3 is TGTGCCAGCAGTAGGAAGGAGGCCCCAAGGAGCTACGAGCAGTACTTC. Residues: CASSRKEAPRSYEQYF.

The genes are TRBV14 and TRBJ2-1, with TRBD1 identical over 7 bases. This CDR3 is built from 16 residues. Germline assignment: CDR1 SGHDN and CDR2 FVKESK. V shed 4 bases, J shed 7 bases, and the junction held 13 bases outside the gene matches. This CDR3 is CASSPQRDRFINEQFF. In DNA, the CDR3 is TGTGCCAGCAGCCCCCAACGGGACAGATTCATTAATGAGCAGTTCTTC. The variable domain in full, with the rest retrieved from reference TRBV14 and TRBJ2-1, is EAGVTQFPSHSVIEKGQTVTLRCDPISGHDNLYWYRRVMGKEIKFLLHFVKESKQDESGMPNNRFLAERTGGTYSTLKVQPAELEDSGVYFCASSPQRDRFINEQFFGPGTRLTVL.

The chain carries TRBV7-2 and TRBJ2-3; TRBD1 agrees at 7 bases. From germline, CDR1 is SGHTA and CDR2 FQGNSA. This CDR3 has 13 amino acids. V was pared by 1 base and J by 8 bases, with 3 bases of the junction left unmatched. CDR3 nucleotides: TGTGCCAGCAGCTTAGGAGGGGGCGTTACGCAGTATTTT. It is translated as CASSLGGGVTQYF.

J is TRBJ2-3 and V is TRBV10-1; 8 bases match TRBD2. The CDR3 consists of 16 residues. Germline V gene lookup returns CDR1 WNHNN and CDR2 SYGVQD (reference sequence). Trimming cost V 2 bases and J 1 base; bases outside gene matches: 5. In DNA form, the CDR3 reads TGCGCCAGCAGTGAGCCGGGACTAGTCGGCACAGATACGCAGTATTTT. It is translated as CASSEPGLVGTDTQYF.

The chain uses TRBV5-1 and TRBJ1-1; possible D gene TRBD1, 5 bases. The germline CDR1 and CDR2 sequences are SGHRS and YFSETQ. Trimming removed 0 bases at V and 5 bases at J, with 11 bases between. This CDR3 contains 14 residues. This CDR3 reads CASSLERGGTEAFF. The CDR3 DNA follows: TGCGCCAGCAGCTTGGAACGGGGGGGAACTGAAGCTTTCTTT.

In DNA form, the CDR3 reads TGTGCCTCAACGGGGGGCGGGGGCCGCTACGAGCAGTACTTC. Translation: CASTGGGGRYEQYF. The chain is built from TRBV30 and TRBJ2-5, with D possibly being TRBD2 (7 bases). The J call may be faulty, since TRBJ2-7 better matches the DNA end. The CDR3 has 14 residues. Germline CDR1 reads GTSNPN; CDR2 reads SVGIG (reference sequence).

The chain carries TRBV10-3 and TRBJ1-1; 8 bases line up with TRBD1. CDR3 length: 14 amino acids. The ends lost 10 bases at V and 2 bases at J; junction bases unmatched: 9. The germline gives CDR1 ENHRY, CDR2 SYGVKD. CDR3: CATDRGGENTEAFF. The CDR3 nucleotides are TGTGCCACCGACAGGGGTGGGGAAAACACTGAAGCTTTCTTT.

V and J are TRBV13 and TRBJ2-7; no reliable D call. The ends were cut back, 10 bases at V and 4 bases at J, with 17 bases in the middle. Germline CDR1 PRHDT, CDR2 FYEKMQ (reference sequence). CDR3 length: 13 residues. CDR3 protein: CATAPAQRYEQYF. The CDR3 nucleotides read TGTGCCACAGCGCCGGCCCAGAGATACGAGCAGTACTTC.

The chain uses TRBV28 and TRBJ2-7; 7 nucleotides align to TRBD2. The CDR3 covers 15 residues. Germline loops: CDR1 MDHEN, CDR2 SYDVKM. Trimming removed 1 base from V and 4 bases from J; junction bases left unmatched: 7. In DNA form, the CDR3 reads TGTGCCAGCAGTTTATCTCGCGGGAGAACTTACGAGCAGTACTTC. It yields the protein CASSLSRGRTYEQYF.

This clone was observed a few times. The genes are TRBV28 and TRBJ1-5; 8 bases line up with TRBD1. Germline CDR1 reads MDHEN; CDR2 reads SYDVKM. V gave up 8 bases and J gave up 4 bases; unmatched junction bases: 7. CDR3 length: 14 amino acids. CDR3 residues: CASQGAGVNQPQHF. CDR3 in DNA: TGTGCCAGCCAGGGGGCAGGGGTTAATCAGCCCCAGCATTTT.

The chain carries TRBV5-4 and TRBJ2-1; no firm D call. The V gene lost 0 bases and the J gene lost 6 bases, with 10 bases spanning the gap. Germline V lookup: CDR1 SGHNT, CDR2 YYREEE (reference sequence). The CDR3 totals 14 residues. The CDR3 here is CASSLEALGNEQFF. DNA for the CDR3: TGTGCCAGCAGCTTGGAAGCCCTGGGCAATGAGCAGTTCTTC.